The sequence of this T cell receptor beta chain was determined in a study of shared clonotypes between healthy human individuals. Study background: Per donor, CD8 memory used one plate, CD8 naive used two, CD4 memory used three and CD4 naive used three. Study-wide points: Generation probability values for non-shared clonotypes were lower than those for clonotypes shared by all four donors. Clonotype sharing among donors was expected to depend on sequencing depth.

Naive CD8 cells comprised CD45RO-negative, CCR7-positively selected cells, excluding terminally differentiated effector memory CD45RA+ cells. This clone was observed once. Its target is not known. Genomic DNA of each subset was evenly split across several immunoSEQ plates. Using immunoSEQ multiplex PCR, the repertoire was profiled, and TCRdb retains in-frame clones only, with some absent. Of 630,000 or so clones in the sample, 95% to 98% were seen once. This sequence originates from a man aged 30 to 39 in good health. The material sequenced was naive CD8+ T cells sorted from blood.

Written as DNA, the CDR3 is TGTGCCAGCAGCTTAGCTCCAGGGTCTGAAGCTTTCTTT. Protein: CASSLAPGSEAFF. This chain joins TRBV7-9 and TRBJ1-1; TRBD1 is a possible D gene (5 bases). Trimming pared 0 bases from V and 6 bases from J, leaving 8 bases between. The CDR3 consists of 13 residues. Germline loops: CDR1 SEHNR, CDR2 FQNEAQ (reference sequence).